This T cell receptor (beta chain) was observed in a study of tumor and adjacent non-tumor tissue in lung cancer. Study-level background: There were fewer than 15 adenocarcinoma, 2 squamous cell carcinoma and 1 small cell lung cancer cases. Some 4.1 million productive TCRbeta reads were obtained per sample on average.

The library came from three nested PCR rounds adapted from ARM-PCR protocols. MiXCR, run by TCRdb on the multiplex PCR reads, gives a single entry per CDR3 protein. Here the sample spans about 80,000 distinct CDR3 sequences, 72% being singletons. There are many counts of this clonotype. The V gene end was trimmed by 0 bases and the J gene end by 5 bases; junction bases not matched to a gene: 3. This CDR3 has 14 residues. Germline V lookup: CDR1 SQVTM, CDR2 ANQGSEA. No cell sorting was done before RNA was extracted from the tissue. Newly diagnosed lung cancer patients had thoracic surgery in China, August–November 2014, without prior chemotherapy.

The chain couples TRBV29-1 to TRBJ2-4; TRBD1 aligns across 8 bases. Sequenced sample: lung tumor tissue. This TCR came from a woman in her 40s with non-small cell lung cancer. CDR3: CSVEDRGLENIQYF. The CDR3 nucleotides are TGCAGCGTTGAAGACAGGGGGCTGGAAAACATTCAGTACTTC. Complete variable domain (other parts from reference TRBV29-1 and TRBJ2-4): SAVISQKPSRDICQRGTSLTIQCQVDSQVTMMFWYRQQPGQSLTLIATANQGSEATYESGFVIDKFPISRPNLTFSTLTVSNMSPEDSSIYLCSVEDRGLENIQYFGAGTRLSVL.